This T cell receptor (beta chain) was identified in a study of spatial heterogeneity in lung cancer. This clonotype was found many times. The size of this beta chain means little, since it is a stray read in a library made for alpha chains. The CDR3 loop spans 13 amino acids. V was shortened by 3 bases and J by 6 bases, with 10 bases between the two germline ends. TCRdb reprocessed the 5' RACE reads with MiXCR, giving one entry per CDR3 protein. Among about 12,000 distinct CDR3 sequences listed, 3.9% were seen once. The time point: sample taken at primary tumor resection. The study sequenced unsorted whole RNA from tumor, nontumor lung or frozen PBMC.

This sample comprised PBMCs, obtained at surgery. The chain uses TRBV12-3 or TRBV12-4 and TRBJ2-3; D call uncertain. The origin of this receptor is a male donor with early-stage non-small cell lung cancer. This chain's CDR3 is CASSFSVGDTQYF. The CDR3 DNA is TGTGCCAGCAGTTTCTCCGTTGGGGATACGCAGTATTTT.